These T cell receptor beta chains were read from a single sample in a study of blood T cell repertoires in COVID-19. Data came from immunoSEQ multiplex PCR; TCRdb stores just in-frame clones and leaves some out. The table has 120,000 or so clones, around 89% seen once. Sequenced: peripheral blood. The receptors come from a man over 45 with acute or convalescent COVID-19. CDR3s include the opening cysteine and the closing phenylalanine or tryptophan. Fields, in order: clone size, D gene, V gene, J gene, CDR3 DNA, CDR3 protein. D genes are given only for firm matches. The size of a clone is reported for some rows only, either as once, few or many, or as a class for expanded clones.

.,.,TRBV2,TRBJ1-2,TGTGCCAGCAGCATACCGGGGGGGCTCGGCTATGGCTACACCTTC,CASSIPGGLGYGYTF
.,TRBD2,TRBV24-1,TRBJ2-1,TGTGCCACCAGTGATTTAGCCCTCACTAGCGGGAGGCTAAATGAGCAGTTCTTC,CATSDLALTSGRLNEQFF
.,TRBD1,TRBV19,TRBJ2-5,TGTGCCAGTAGTACCCCGGGGACAGGGACGCAGACCCAGTACTTC,CASSTPGTGTQTQYF
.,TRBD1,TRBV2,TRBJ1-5,TGTGCCAGCAGTTCCGGGACAGGGGGCACTCAGCCCCAGCATTTT,CASSSGTGGTQPQHF
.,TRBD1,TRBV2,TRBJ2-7,TGTGCCAGCAAGGGACAGGGATCCTACGAGCAGTACTTC,CASKGQGSYEQYF
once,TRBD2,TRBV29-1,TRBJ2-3,TGCAGCGTTGAAGTTGGTAGCGGGAGTAGCACAGATACGCAGTATTTT,CSVEVGSGSSTDTQYF
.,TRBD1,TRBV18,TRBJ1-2,TGTGCCAGCTCACCGGGCGAGGGGGACAGAGTCTATGGCTACACCTTC,CASSPGEGDRVYGYTF
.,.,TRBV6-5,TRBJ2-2,TGTGCCAGCAGTTACTCGAGGAACACCGGGGAGCTGTTTTTT,CASSYSRNTGELFF
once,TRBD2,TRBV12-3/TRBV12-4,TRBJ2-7,TGTGCCAGCAGCCCTAGCGGATACTACGAGCAGTACTTC,CASSPSGYYEQYF
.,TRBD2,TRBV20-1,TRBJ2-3,TGCAGTGCTAGTGGGACTAGCGGACGCACAGATACGCAGTATTTT,CSASGTSGRTDTQYF
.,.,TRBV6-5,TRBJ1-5,TGTGCCAGCAGTTCCGATTTCGGCAGGGTCGATCAGCCCCAGCATTTT,CASSSDFGRVDQPQHF
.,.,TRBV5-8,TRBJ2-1,TGTGCCAGCAGCGAACAACAGGCATACAATGAGCAGTTCTTC,CASSEQQAYNEQFF
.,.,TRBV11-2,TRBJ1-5,TGTGCCAGCAGCTTGGGACAAAGCAATCAGCCCCAGCATTTT,CASSLGQSNQPQHF
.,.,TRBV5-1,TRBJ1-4,TGCGCCAGCAGCTTGGGGCACCTCAATGAAAAACTGTTTTTT,CASSLGHLNEKLFF
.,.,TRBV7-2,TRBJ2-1,TGTGCCAGCAGCTTTATTCCCCCCTCCTACAATGAGCAGTTCTTC,CASSFIPPSYNEQFF
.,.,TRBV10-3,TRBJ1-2,TGTGCCATCCATTCGCCTGCCGGGACGGGGGGCAACTATGGCTACACCTTC,CAIHSPAGTGGNYGYTF
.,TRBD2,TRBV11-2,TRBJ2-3,TGTGCCAGCAGCTCCCTAGCGGGTAACACAGATACGCAGTATTTT,CASSSLAGNTDTQYF
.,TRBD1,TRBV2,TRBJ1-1,TGTGCCAGCATACTACAGGGGCGGAGCACTGAAGCTTTCTTT,CASILQGRSTEAFF